This TCR beta chain appears in the sequencing data of a study of blood T cell repertoires in COVID-19. Background on the study: COVID-19 samples collected from the United States, Italy and Spain covered acute and convalescent phases. PBMCs, B-cell-depleted T cells, or T cells were the source of the cDNA or gDNA that made up the material.

This clone was seen only a few times. Original processing methods: Nucleated cell counts were estimated from reference gene primer amplification. Sequencing was performed with immunoSEQ multiplex PCR; in TCRdb, only in-frame clones are kept and a portion is missing. V, J and clone size are those of that table, while D and trimming were read from the DNA. The table has fewer than 150,000 clones, 88% seen once. In germline, CDR1 is SGHAT, CDR2 FQNNGV. Trimming left V 2 bases short and J 6 bases short, with 14 bases between. The CDR3 runs to 16 residues. The sequencing sample was made of peripheral blood. The V gene is TRBV11-2, the J gene TRBJ1-6, with D unresolved. The receptor comes from a man aged 50-60 years with active or convalescent COVID-19. As DNA, the CDR3 is TGTGCCAGCAGCTTACCCCCCCTACCCGTTAATTCACCCCTCCACTTT. Translating it yields CASSLPPLPVNSPLHF.